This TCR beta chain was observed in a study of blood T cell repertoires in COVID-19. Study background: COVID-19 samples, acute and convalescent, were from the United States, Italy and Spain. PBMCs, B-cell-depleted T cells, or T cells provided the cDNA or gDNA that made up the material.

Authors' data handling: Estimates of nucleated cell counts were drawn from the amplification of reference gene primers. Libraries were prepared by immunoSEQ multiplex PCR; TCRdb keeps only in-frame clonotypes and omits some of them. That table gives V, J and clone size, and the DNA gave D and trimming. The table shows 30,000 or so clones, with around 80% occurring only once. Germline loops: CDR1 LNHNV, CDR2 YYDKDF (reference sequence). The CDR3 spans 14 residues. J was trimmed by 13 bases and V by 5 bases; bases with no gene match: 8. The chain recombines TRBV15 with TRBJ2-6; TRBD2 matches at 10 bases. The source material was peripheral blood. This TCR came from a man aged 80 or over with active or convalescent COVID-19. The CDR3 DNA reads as TGTGCCACCAGCCCCCGGACTAGCGGCTGGGTCCTGACTTTC. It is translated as CATSPRTSGWVLTF.